This T cell receptor (beta chain) was sequenced during a study of blood T cell repertoires in COVID-19. Study at large: Collection of acute and convalescent COVID-19 samples took place in the United States, Italy and Spain. T cells, B-cell-depleted T cells, or PBMCs provided the cDNA or gDNA that served as material.

This CDR3 spans 14 amino acids. Germline V gives CDR1 SQVTM, CDR2 ANQGSEA. V dropped 4 bases and J dropped 6 bases, with 18 bases sitting between them. Original processing methods: Researchers report that nucleated cell counts were estimated from reference gene primer amplification. The repertoire was sequenced with immunoSEQ multiplex PCR; TCRdb's copy has only in-frame clones and lacks some. The D gene and trimming were derived from the DNA, and the V and J assignments and clone size from that table. The sample records tens of thousands of clones, around 92% being singletons. The genes are TRBV29-1 and TRBJ1-1; weak D call: TRBD1 (6 bases). Sequenced input: peripheral blood. The sequence was collected from a man aged 50 to 60 with active COVID-19. The CDR3 loop is CSVVSGQIAAEAFF. In DNA, the CDR3 is TGCAGCGTTGTGTCTGGACAGATTGCGGCTGAAGCTTTCTTT.